Shown below are 28 T cell receptor beta chains from a single sample sequenced in a study of shared clonotypes between healthy human individuals (dated by TCRdb to 2018 to 2020). Libraries were built with the immunoSEQ multiplex PCR assay. This immuneACCESS table, as held by TCRdb, lists in-frame sequences with V and J called but not all clones. Of the missing ones, under half trace to an unresolved V gene in checked studies; the others have no known cause. Across this sample there are roughly 2.2 million clones, with around 90% seen only once. 0.3% to 0.4% of the sample is taken by the ten largest. Sequencing was done on a sample of naive CD4+ T cells from PBMCs. Sample cell subset or site, as interpreted from the label and publication: CD45RA+ positively selected. The receptors were gathered from a man aged 18 to 30 in good health. Some clones in this sample may be carry-over from other donors' samples.

The chain uses TRBV7-9 and TRBJ2-7; D might be TRBD2 (7 bases). The V gene lost 3 bases and the J gene lost 6 bases, with 21 bases spanning the gap. Germline lookup yields CDR1 SEHNR and CDR2 FQNEAQ (reference sequence). The CDR3 totals 16 residues. This chain's CDR3 is CASSLQDGGPKVEQYF. CDR3 DNA: TGTGCCAGCAGCTTGCAGGACGGGGGGCCGAAGGTCGAGCAGTACTTC.

The genes are TRBV5-4 and TRBJ2-7; tentatively, D is TRBD1 (5 bases). The V and J ends lost 5 bases and 0 bases respectively, with 15 bases between them. Looked up from germline, CDR1 is SGHNT and CDR2 is YYREEE (reference sequence). The CDR3 is 15 residues long. The CDR3 DNA follows: TGTGCCAGCAGAGCCCTAGGGGCCAGCTCCTACGAGCAGTACTTC. Translated: CASRALGASSYEQYF.

V usage is TRBV9 and J usage is TRBJ2-7, with TRBD1 matching 7 bases. The junction had 4 bases not matched to a gene; V was cut back by 0 bases and J by 4 bases. CDR3 length: 14 amino acids. CDR1 SGDLS and CDR2 YYNGEE come from the germline V gene. As DNA, the CDR3 is TGTGCCAGCAGCGTAGAGGGGGCCGGGTACGAGCAGTACTTC. This translates into CASSVEGAGYEQYF.

J is TRBJ2-2 and V is TRBV18; D could derive from TRBD1 or TRBD2 (5 bases each). V dropped 3 bases and J dropped 5 bases, with 19 bases sitting between them. The CDR3 length is 17 residues. Germline values: CDR1 KGHSH, CDR2 LQKENI. The CDR3 DNA reads TGTGCCAGCTCACCTTTTCCCGGGACGGGTCAAACCGGGGAGCTGTTTTTT. This sequence encodes CASSPFPGTGQTGELFF.

This clone was detected only once. The chain employs TRBV27 and TRBJ2-3, with 8 bases identical to TRBD2. With V trimmed by 3 bases and J by 3 bases, 5 bases remained unmatched. The length of the CDR3 is 15 residues. Germline CDR1 reads MNHEY; CDR2 reads SMNVEV (reference sequence). Here the CDR3 DNA reads TGTGCCAGCAGTTTTGGCGGGAGGCTTACAGATACGCAGTATTTT. Protein sequence: CASSFGGRLTDTQYF.

This clone occurred once. The chain joins TRBV28 to TRBJ2-3, with TRBD1 matching over 8 bases. The V gene's germline CDR1 is MDHEN and CDR2 SYDVKM. The CDR3 covers 12 residues. The trim removed 5 bases at V and 11 bases at J, leaving 6 bases unmatched. For the CDR3, the DNA is TGTGCCAGCAGTCCCAGGGGGCGGAGGCAGTATTTT. Amino acids: CASSPRGRRQYF.

This clone has a handful of counts. This chain connects TRBV5-1 to TRBJ1-1, with D tentatively TRBD1 (5 bases). Germline V gives CDR1 SGHRS, CDR2 YFSETQ. The CDR3 is 13 residues long. V lost 5 bases, J lost 2 bases, and 10 bases lay in between. The CDR3 bases are TGCGCCAGCAGTGACAGATTTAACACTGAAGCTTTCTTT. It yields the protein CASSDRFNTEAFF.

V is TRBV28 and J is TRBJ1-1; D gene unclear. The CDR3 covers 12 residues. The germline V gene encodes CDR1 MDHEN and CDR2 SYDVKM. V lost 8 bases and J lost 4, with 11 bases in between. The CDR3 sequence: CASRVGGTEAFF. The CDR3 DNA sequence: TGTGCCAGCCGTGTCGGAGGCACTGAAGCTTTCTTT.

The chain couples TRBV6-1 to TRBJ1-5; 7 positions agree with TRBD1. The CDR3 spans 14 residues. With 6 bases clipped from V and 3 bases from J, the junction kept 5 bases outside the gene matches. Per the germline V gene, CDR1 is MNHNS and CDR2 is SASEGT. CDR3 sequence (DNA): TGTGCCAGCAGCCCGACAGGGAACAATCAGCCCCAGCATTTT. Its translation is CASSPTGNNQPQHF.

This rearrangement joins TRBV5-5 to TRBJ2-5; 8 nucleotides agree with TRBD2. The CDR3 is 14 amino acids. V lost 4 bases to trimming and J lost 4 bases; unmatched junction nucleotides: 6. Germline values: CDR1 SGHKS, CDR2 YYEKEE (reference sequence). The CDR3 here is CASSPGREGETQYF. Here the CDR3 DNA reads TGTGCCAGCAGCCCTGGACGGGAGGGAGAGACCCAGTACTTC.

There are a few counts of this clone. The rearrangement joins TRBV18 to TRBJ1-1; D is perhaps TRBD1 (5 bases). This CDR3 spans 17 amino acids. The germline V gene encodes CDR1 KGHSH and CDR2 LQKENI. Trimming shortened V by 5 bases and J by 2 bases, and 21 bases separated the two germline ends. The CDR3 DNA reads as TGTGCCAGCTCAACCACGGGCCGGACATCCTCAAACACTGAAGCTTTCTTT. Translating gives CASSTTGRTSSNTEAFF.

The chain couples TRBV2 to TRBJ2-3; 7 bases are shared with TRBD1. Germline trimming cut 7 bases from V and 2 bases from J; bases unmatched to any gene: 9. The CDR3 has 15 residues. Germline-derived CDR1 and CDR2 are SNHLY and FYNNEI. In DNA, the CDR3 is TGTGCCAGCAATCGACAGGGACAGCACACAGATACGCAGTATTTT. Protein sequence: CASNRQGQHTDTQYF.

This clone was detected once. Other DNA sequences in the sample encode the same CDR3. The chain combines TRBV18 with TRBJ1-2; 11 bases map to TRBD1. Per germline, CDR1 KGHSH and CDR2 LQKENI. V gave up 6 bases and J gave up 3 bases; unmatched junction bases: 6. The CDR3 loop spans 15 amino acids. This chain's CDR3 is CASSPGTGGYYGYTF. In DNA form, the CDR3 reads TGTGCCAGCTCGCCTGGGACAGGGGGTTACTATGGCTACACCTTC.

The CDR3 nucleotides read TGTGCCAGCAGCCCGGAGCCCCTTCGGTCCTACGAGCAGTACTTC. Translating gives CASSPEPLRSYEQYF. The V gene is TRBV7-6, the J gene TRBJ2-7; D remains ambiguous. Deletions cut 5 bases from V and 1 base from J, with 15 bases between. Germline loops: CDR1 SGHVS, CDR2 FNYEAQ. The CDR3 covers 15 residues.

In this sample, this clone turned up once. The chain has TRBV5-4 and TRBJ1-4; 7 bases match TRBD1. V lost 0 bases and J lost 13; bases outside the gene matches: 18. The CDR3 runs 17 residues. Germline CDR1 SGHNT, CDR2 YYREEE (reference sequence). The CDR3 region is CASSLDRGSRKTRRLFF. The CDR3 DNA sequence: TGTGCCAGCAGCTTGGACAGGGGCAGCAGGAAAACGCGGCGACTGTTTTTT.

The V gene is TRBV30, the J gene TRBJ2-7; 7 nucleotides line up with TRBD2. V lost 5 bases to trimming and J lost 6 bases; unmatched junction nucleotides: 10. The germline CDR1 and CDR2 sequences are GTSNPN and SVGIG (reference sequence). This CDR3 has 13 residues. The CDR3 here is CAWGRIGGSEQYF. The CDR3 nucleotides are TGTGCCTGGGGGAGGATCGGGGGGTCCGAGCAGTACTTC.

This chain links TRBV5-1 with TRBJ1-1; the D gene is possibly TRBD1 (6 bases). Germline CDR1 SGHRS, CDR2 YFSETQ. This CDR3 has 19 amino acids. V dropped 6 bases and J dropped 0 bases, with 27 bases sitting between them. CDR3 sequence (DNA): TGCGCCAGCAACGTATTGGGAGGCTTGGACAGCTTAATGAACACTGAAGCTTTCTTT. As protein: CASNVLGGLDSLMNTEAFF.

This chain connects TRBV30 to TRBJ2-1; D might be TRBD2 (6 bases). Germline-derived CDR1 and CDR2 are GTSNPN and SVGIG (reference sequence). Trimming removed 0 bases at V and 8 bases at J, with 14 bases between. The CDR3 runs to 14 residues. This CDR3 is CAWSVSGSEDEQFF. The CDR3 DNA follows: TGTGCCTGGAGTGTTTCCGGGAGTGAAGATGAGCAGTTCTTC.

The gene calls are TRBV29-1 and TRBJ2-3; weak D call: TRBD1 (6 bases). CDR1 SQVTM and CDR2 ANQGSEA come from the germline V gene. Between the trimmed V and J ends, which lost 5 bases and 6 bases, there was a span of 15 bases. The CDR3 is 13 amino acids. In DNA form, the CDR3 reads TGCAGCGTTTCCAGGGGAACGGGGGATACGCAGTATTTT. It encodes CSVSRGTGDTQYF.

The chain uses TRBV4-1 and TRBJ1-2; possible D gene TRBD1, 5 bases. This CDR3 comprises 15 residues. Germline CDR1 MGHRA, CDR2 YSYEKL. V was trimmed by 2 bases and J by 5 bases, leaving 15 bases between them. The CDR3 nucleotides read TGCGCCAGCAGCCAACGTCTTGGGACCGTGTATGGCTACACCTTC. It specifies CASSQRLGTVYGYTF.

The CDR3 sequence is CASSSTGVETQYF. The CDR3 nucleotides read TGTGCCAGCAGTAGTACAGGGGTGGAGACCCAGTACTTC. This chain links TRBV25-1 with TRBJ2-5; 7 positions agree with TRBD1. V was pared by 5 bases and J by 5 bases, with 5 bases of the junction left unmatched. The CDR3 has 13 amino acids. Germline CDR1 is MGHDK and CDR2 is SYGVNS. Complete variable domain (other parts from reference TRBV25-1 and TRBJ2-5): EADIYQTPRYLVIGTGKKITLECSQTMGHDKMYWYQQDPGMELHLIHYSYGVNSTEKGDLSSESTVSRIRTEHFPLTLESARPSHTSQYLCASSSTGVETQYFGPGTRLLVL.

The rearrangement links TRBV15 to TRBJ2-7; the D is unclear. V was cut by 0 bases and J by 4 bases, with 13 bases left in between. The CDR3 is 15 residues long. CDR1 and CDR2 from the germline V gene are LNHNV and YYDKDF (reference sequence). The CDR3 nucleotides are TGTGCCACCAGCAGAGATATCGCGAATCGTTACGAGCAGTACTTC. Protein product: CATSRDIANRYEQYF. The complete variable domain, with remaining parts taken from reference TRBV15 and TRBJ2-7, reads DAMVIQNPRYQVTQFGKPVTLSCSQTLNHNVMYWYQQKSSQAPKLLFHYYDKDFNNEADTPDNFQSRRPNTSFCFLDIRSPGLGDTAMYLCATSRDIANRYEQYFGPGTRLTVT.

The genes are TRBV28 and TRBJ2-7; 8 bases are a match to TRBD2. Germline values: CDR1 MDHEN, CDR2 SYDVKM. CDR3 size: 14 residues. J lost 6 bases, V lost 3 bases, and 7 bases had no gene match. CDR3 in amino acids: CASSFSGGGREQYF. Written as DNA, the CDR3 is TGTGCCAGCAGTTTTTCCGGGGGGGGACGCGAGCAGTACTTC.

The genes are TRBV7-9 and TRBJ1-2, with a tentative D call TRBD1 (5 bases). The CDR3 loop spans 17 amino acids. Germline lookup yields CDR1 SEHNR and CDR2 FQNEAQ (reference sequence). Trimming stripped 8 bases from V and 0 bases from J, with 22 bases between. The CDR3 reads CASQRGGQGPPNYGYTF. The CDR3 bases are TGTGCCAGCCAAAGGGGCGGCCAAGGGCCCCCTAACTATGGCTACACCTTC.

The rearrangement links TRBV5-1 to TRBJ2-2, with D perhaps matching TRBD2 (5 bases). Germline V gene sequence: CDR1 SGHRS, CDR2 YFSETQ. Deletions cut 0 bases from V and 5 bases from J, with 8 bases between. There are 14 residues in the CDR3. The DNA of the CDR3 is TGCGCCAGCAGCTTGGGAGGGATGACCGGGGAGCTGTTTTTT. This translates into CASSLGGMTGELFF.

The V gene is TRBV25-1, the J gene TRBJ2-1, with D unclear. Per the germline V gene, CDR1 is MGHDK and CDR2 is SYGVNS. CDR3 length equals 11 residues. The V and J ends lost 4 bases and 8 bases respectively, with 6 bases between them. CDR3 sequence reads: CASSAFDEQFF. The CDR3 DNA follows: TGTGCCAGCAGTGCCTTTGATGAGCAGTTCTTC. Drawing the rest from reference TRBV25-1 and TRBJ2-1, the complete variable domain is EADIYQTPRYLVIGTGKKITLECSQTMGHDKMYWYQQDPGMELHLIHYSYGVNSTEKGDLSSESTVSRIRTEHFPLTLESARPSHTSQYLCASSAFDEQFFGPGTRLTVL.

V and J are TRBV5-6 and TRBJ2-7; a weak D match, TRBD2 (6 bases). Germline values: CDR1 SGHDT, CDR2 YYEEEE. The V and J ends lost 1 base and 6 bases respectively, with 8 bases between them. The CDR3 is 12 amino acids. CDR3 region: CASSLLEGEQYF. CDR3 nucleotide sequence: TGTGCCAGCAGCTTGTTGGAGGGCGAGCAGTACTTC.

As concerns this clone: The same CDR3 is also encoded by other DNA sequences in this sample. J is TRBJ1-1 and V is TRBV9, with D uncertain. V gave up 0 bases and J gave up 0 bases, with 6 bases separating them. The V gene's germline CDR1 is SGDLS and CDR2 YYNGEE. The CDR3 has 14 amino acids. CDR3 protein: CASSVVGVNTEAFF. The CDR3 DNA reads as TGTGCCAGCAGCGTAGTTGGGGTGAACACTGAAGCTTTCTTT.